A selection of T cell receptor beta chains follows, all from one sample in a study of identical twins. TCRdb ran MiXCR on the 5' RACE reads and lists one entry per CDR3 protein. The sample holds about 690,000 distinct CDR3 sequences, approximately 6% seen once. Input material: naive T cells sorted from blood. All receptors come from a man aged 18 to 30 in good health. Both conserved end residues are part of each CDR3. D genes are given only for firm matches. For some rows the clone size is stated as once, few or many, or as a class when expanded; others skip it.

TRBV10-3	many	.	TRBJ1-6	TGTGCCACCAACCGCGGACAGAGCTCCTATAATTCACCCCTCCACTTT	CATNRGQSSYNSPLHF
TRBV20-1	many	.	TRBJ2-1	TGCAGTGCTAGAGATCCCCGGACTCTCAATGAGCAGTTCTTC	CSARDPRTLNEQFF
TRBV10-3	.	.	TRBJ2-7	TGTGCCATCAGTGTCCCAGGCTCCTACGAGCAGTACTTC	CAISVPGSYEQYF
TRBV27	many	.	TRBJ2-1	TGTGCCAGCAGTTTCTTCGGCCCCTGGGCCCTTGAGCAGTTCTTC	CASSFFGPWALEQFF
TRBV5-1	many	TRBD2	TRBJ2-3	TGCGCCAGCAGCCGATTGACTAGCGGGGCTAGCACAGATACGCAGTATTTT	CASSRLTSGASTDTQYF
TRBV3-1	.	.	TRBJ2-5	TGTGCCAGCAGTCTTAAAACTAGCAGCGAAGAGACCCAGTACTTC	CASSLKTSSEETQYF
TRBV24-1	few	.	TRBJ2-2	TGTGCCACCAGTGATTTGCGGGCCGGGGAGCTGTTTTTT	CATSDLRAGELFF
TRBV11-2	many	.	TRBJ2-2	TGTGCCAGCAGCCCCGGGACCCATTCGAACACCGGGGAGCTGTTTTTT	CASSPGTHSNTGELFF
TRBV12-3/TRBV12-4	many	.	TRBJ2-5	TGTGCCAGCAGTTTTCGGGGGCAAGAGACCCAGTACTTC	CASSFRGQETQYF
TRBV9	many	TRBD1	TRBJ2-3	TGTGCCAGCGTCCCTGGGGGACAGGGGGCATTGTATCCTAGCACAGATACGCAGTATTTT	CASVPGGQGALYPSTDTQYF
TRBV7-8	.	.	TRBJ1-5	TGTGCCAGCAGCCCGGCCGCGTATCAGCCCCAGCATTTT	CASSPAAYQPQHF
TRBV18	.	TRBD1	TRBJ1-6	TGTGCCAGCTCACGGGGACAGTCAGAACCCCTCCACTTT	CASSRGQSEPLHF
TRBV5-1	many	TRBD1	TRBJ2-3	TGCGCCAGCAGCTTAAACAGGGGGTTGCCAGATACGCAGTATTTT	CASSLNRGLPDTQYF
TRBV20-1	many	.	TRBJ2-7	TGCAGTGCTAGAGAGACGTGGGAGCAGTACTTC	CSARETWEQYF
TRBV21-1	.	.	TRBJ2-7	TGTGCCAGCAGCATCCTGGGGGACAGCGGACGCGAGCAGTACTTC	CASSILGDSGREQYF
TRBV25-1	many	.	TRBJ2-1	TGTGCCAGCACATACAGGGACAATGAGCAGTTCTTC	CASTYRDNEQFF
TRBV11-2	.	.	TRBJ2-1	TGTGCCAGCAGCTTAGGTCCCCGTGAGCAGTTCTTC	CASSLGPREQFF
TRBV29-1	many	.	TRBJ1-2	TGCAGCGTTGTTGCTAACTATGGCTACACCTTC	CSVVANYGYTF
TRBV20-1	many	.	TRBJ1-3	TGCAGTGCTAGAGATAGTTTGCGGGGGACTGGAAACACCATATATTTT	CSARDSLRGTGNTIYF
TRBV12-3/TRBV12-4	many	.	TRBJ2-2	TGTGCCAGCAGTTTATGGAGGCCCGGTGGGACCGGGGAGCTGTTTTTT	CASSLWRPGGTGELFF
TRBV20-1	many	.	TRBJ2-1	TGCAGTGCTTTACAGGGGGGGAGCTCCTACAATGAGCAGTTCTTC	CSALQGGSSYNEQFF
TRBV4-3	many	TRBD1	TRBJ2-7	TGCGCCAGCAGCCACCGGGACAGGGACTACGAGCAGTACTTC	CASSHRDRDYEQYF
TRBV6-2/TRBV6-3	.	.	TRBJ1-5	TGTGCCGCCAGCGTAGGTGACAGCGTACACCAGCCCCAGCATTTT	CAASVGDSVHQPQHF
TRBV20-1	many	.	TRBJ2-5	TGCAGTGCTCCAGTCCGGGAGAATCAAGAGACCCAGTACTTC	CSAPVRENQETQYF
TRBV6-1	many	.	TRBJ1-1	TGTGCCAGCAGTGAGGACAGATTGAACACTGAAGCTTTCTTT	CASSEDRLNTEAFF
TRBV6-1	many	TRBD1	TRBJ2-3	TGTGCCAGCAGCCCGGGACAGACCACCACAGATACGCAGTATTTT	CASSPGQTTTDTQYF
TRBV6-1	.	TRBD1	TRBJ2-7	TGTGCCAGCAGTCCGGGCCCGACAGGGTGGACCTACGAGCAGTACTTC	CASSPGPTGWTYEQYF
TRBV6-2/TRBV6-3	few	.	TRBJ1-5	TGTGCCAGCAGAGGCGCCGGACAGCCCCAGCATTTT	CASRGAGQPQHF
TRBV18	few	.	TRBJ2-3	TGTGCCAGCTCACCTCGGGGCCGTAACACAGATACGCAGTATTTT	CASSPRGRNTDTQYF
TRBV6-5	many	.	TRBJ2-7	TGTGCCAGCAGACACCGCGGTGGCGAGCAGTACTTC	CASRHRGGEQYF
TRBV5-1	many	TRBD2	TRBJ2-2	TGCGCCAGCAGCACTAGCGGGAGGGCGAACACCGGGGAGCTGTTTTTT	CASSTSGRANTGELFF
TRBV29-1	many	.	TRBJ2-5	TGCAGCGCCGGACTACCGCTTGTCGGGACCCAGTACTTC	CSAGLPLVGTQYF
TRBV29-1	.	.	TRBJ2-5	TGCAGCGTTGGGCGGTGGAAGGGAGAGACCCAGTACTTC	CSVGRWKGETQYF
TRBV7-2	few	.	TRBJ2-3	TGTGCCAGCAGCTTAGGGGGCCTTATCACAGATACGCAGTATTTT	CASSLGGLITDTQYF
TRBV5-6	.	.	TRBJ1-5	TGTGCCAGCAGCTGGGGGACCGCCGGGCGACCCCAGCATTTT	CASSWGTAGRPQHF
TRBV20-1	few	.	TRBJ1-5	TGCAGTGCTTCCGGGGATAGCAATCAGCCCCAGCATTTT	CSASGDSNQPQHF
TRBV2	few	TRBD1	TRBJ1-2	TGTGCCAGTTGGGACAGCAATAGCCGGGACACCTTC	CASWDSNSRDTF
TRBV29-1	many	.	TRBJ2-7	TGCAGCGTTGTCAACGGCTACGAGCAGTACTTC	CSVVNGYEQYF
TRBV7-9	many	.	TRBJ1-2	TGTGCCAGCAGCTTAGAAGGACGACCTGGCTACACCTTC	CASSLEGRPGYTF
TRBV9	many	TRBD1	TRBJ2-3	TGTGCCAGCAGCGCCAGAGGGACAGGGGAGAGCACAGATACGCAGTATTTT	CASSARGTGESTDTQYF
TRBV5-5	many	.	TRBJ2-3	TGTGCCAGCAGCCCGGCGCTAGGAGCCTACACAGATACGCAGTATTTT	CASSPALGAYTDTQYF
TRBV18	.	.	TRBJ2-5	TGTGCCAGCTCACCACCGAGGACTCTCTGGGAGACCCAGTACTTC	CASSPPRTLWETQYF
TRBV20-1	many	.	TRBJ2-5	TGCAGTGCTAGAGATCTGAACGGTGGGGGAGAGACCCAGTACTTC	CSARDLNGGGETQYF
TRBV11-2	.	TRBD2	TRBJ2-5	TGTGCCAGCAGCTGGGGGGGAAAAGAGACCCAGTACTTC	CASSWGGKETQYF
TRBV10-3	many	TRBD2	TRBJ2-5	TGTGCCATCAGTGCTTCTAGCGGGGGACAAGAGACCCAGTACTTC	CAISASSGGQETQYF
TRBV20-1	many	.	TRBJ2-3	TGCAGTGCTTGGGGCGGGCTCCGCACAGATACGCAGTATTTT	CSAWGGLRTDTQYF
TRBV3-1	many	.	TRBJ2-1	TGTGCCAGCAGCCCGCAAGAGTCCTACAATGAGCAGTTCTTC	CASSPQESYNEQFF